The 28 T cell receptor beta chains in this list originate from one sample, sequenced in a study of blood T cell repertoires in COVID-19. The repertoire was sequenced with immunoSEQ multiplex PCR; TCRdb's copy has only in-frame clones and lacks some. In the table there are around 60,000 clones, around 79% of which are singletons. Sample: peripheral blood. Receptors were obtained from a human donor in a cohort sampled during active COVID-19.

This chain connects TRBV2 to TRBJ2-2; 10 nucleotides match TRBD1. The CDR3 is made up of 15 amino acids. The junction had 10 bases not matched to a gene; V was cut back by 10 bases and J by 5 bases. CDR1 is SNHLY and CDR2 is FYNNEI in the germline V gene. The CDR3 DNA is TGTGCCATCTCCCCCCGGGACAGGGGTACCGGGGAGCTGTTTTTT. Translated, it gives CAISPRDRGTGELFF.

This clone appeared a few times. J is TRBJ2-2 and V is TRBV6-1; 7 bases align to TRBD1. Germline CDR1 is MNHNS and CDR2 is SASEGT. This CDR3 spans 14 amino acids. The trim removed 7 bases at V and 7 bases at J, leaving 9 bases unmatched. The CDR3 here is CASNLQGWDGELFF. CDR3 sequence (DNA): TGTGCCAGCAACCTACAGGGGTGGGACGGGGAGCTGTTTTTT.

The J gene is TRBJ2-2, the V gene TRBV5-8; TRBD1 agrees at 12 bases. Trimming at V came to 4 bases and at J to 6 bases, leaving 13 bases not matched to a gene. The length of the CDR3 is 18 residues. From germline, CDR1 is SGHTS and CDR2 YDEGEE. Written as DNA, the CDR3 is TGTGCCAGCAGCCCCTGGGACAGGGGGCTCAAAGGCCCCGGGGAGCTGTTTTTT. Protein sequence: CASSPWDRGLKGPGELFF.

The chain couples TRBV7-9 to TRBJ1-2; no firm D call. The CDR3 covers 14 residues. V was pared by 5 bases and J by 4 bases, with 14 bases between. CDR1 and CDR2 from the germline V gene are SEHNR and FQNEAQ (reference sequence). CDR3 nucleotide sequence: TGTGCCAGCAGCCACCAGGAGGGAATCTATGGCTACACCTTC. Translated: CASSHQEGIYGYTF. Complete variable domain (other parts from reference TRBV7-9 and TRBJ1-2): DTGVSQNPRHKITKRGQNVTFRCDPISEHNRLYWYRQTLGQGPEFLTYFQNEAQLEKSRLLSDRFSAERPKGSFSTLEIQRTEQGDSAMYLCASSHQEGIYGYTFGSGTRLTVV.

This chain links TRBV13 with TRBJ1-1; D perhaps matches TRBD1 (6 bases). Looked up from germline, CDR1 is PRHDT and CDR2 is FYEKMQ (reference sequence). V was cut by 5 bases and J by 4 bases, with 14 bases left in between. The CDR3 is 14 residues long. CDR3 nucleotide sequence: TGTGCCAGCAGCGATTCCAGGGGCCGCACTGAAGCTTTCTTT. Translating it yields CASSDSRGRTEAFF.

Written as DNA, the CDR3 is TGTGCCAGCAGCCCTGAGGGGGACCAGCCCCAGCATTTT. Amino acids: CASSPEGDQPQHF. V and J are TRBV7-9 and TRBJ1-5; a possible D gene is TRBD1 (6 bases). Trimming took off 5 bases at V and 7 bases at J, with 12 bases between the two ends. This CDR3 is 13 amino acids long. Germline V gene sequence: CDR1 SEHNR, CDR2 FQNEAQ (reference sequence). Variable domain in full (rest from reference TRBV7-9 and TRBJ1-5): DTGVSQNPRHKITKRGQNVTFRCDPISEHNRLYWYRQTLGQGPEFLTYFQNEAQLEKSRLLSDRFSAERPKGSFSTLEIQRTEQGDSAMYLCASSPEGDQPQHFGDGTRLSIL.

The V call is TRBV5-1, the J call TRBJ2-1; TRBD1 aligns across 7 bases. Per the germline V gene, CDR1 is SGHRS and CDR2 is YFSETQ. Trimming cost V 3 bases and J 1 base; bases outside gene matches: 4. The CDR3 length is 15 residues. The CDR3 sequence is CASSSTGVSYNEQFF. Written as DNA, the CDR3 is TGCGCCAGCAGCTCTACAGGGGTTTCCTACAATGAGCAGTTCTTC.

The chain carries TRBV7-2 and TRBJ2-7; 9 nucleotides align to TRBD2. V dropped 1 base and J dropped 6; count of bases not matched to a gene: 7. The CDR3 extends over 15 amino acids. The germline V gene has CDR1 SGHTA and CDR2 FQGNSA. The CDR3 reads CASSLDLAGGPEQYF. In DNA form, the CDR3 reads TGTGCCAGCAGCTTAGATCTCGCGGGGGGGCCCGAGCAGTACTTC.

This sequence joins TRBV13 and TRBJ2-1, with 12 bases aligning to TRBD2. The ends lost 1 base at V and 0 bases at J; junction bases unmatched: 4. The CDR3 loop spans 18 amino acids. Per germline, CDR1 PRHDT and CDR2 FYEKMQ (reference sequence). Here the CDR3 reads CASSLDLAGGFSYNEQFF. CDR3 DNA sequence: TGTGCCAGCAGCTTAGACCTAGCGGGAGGGTTCTCCTACAATGAGCAGTTCTTC.

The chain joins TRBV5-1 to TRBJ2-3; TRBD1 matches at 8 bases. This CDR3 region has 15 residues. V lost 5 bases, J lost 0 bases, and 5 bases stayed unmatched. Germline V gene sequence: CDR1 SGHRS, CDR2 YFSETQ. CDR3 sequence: CASSHDRGSTDTQYF. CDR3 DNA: TGCGCCAGCAGTCATGACAGGGGTAGCACAGATACGCAGTATTTT.

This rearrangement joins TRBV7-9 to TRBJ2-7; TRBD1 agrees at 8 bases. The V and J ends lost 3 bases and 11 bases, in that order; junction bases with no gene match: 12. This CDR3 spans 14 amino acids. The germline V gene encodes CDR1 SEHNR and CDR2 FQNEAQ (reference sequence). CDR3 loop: CASSFEGQGANEYF. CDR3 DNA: TGTGCCAGCAGCTTCGAGGGCCAGGGGGCAAATGAGTACTTC.

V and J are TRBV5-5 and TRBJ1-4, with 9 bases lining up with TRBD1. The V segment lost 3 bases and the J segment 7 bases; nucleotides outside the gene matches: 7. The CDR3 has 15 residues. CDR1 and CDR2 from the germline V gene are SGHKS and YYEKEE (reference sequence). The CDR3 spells CASSWGQGNGEKLFF. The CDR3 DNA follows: TGTGCCAGCAGCTGGGGACAGGGTAACGGTGAAAAACTGTTTTTT.

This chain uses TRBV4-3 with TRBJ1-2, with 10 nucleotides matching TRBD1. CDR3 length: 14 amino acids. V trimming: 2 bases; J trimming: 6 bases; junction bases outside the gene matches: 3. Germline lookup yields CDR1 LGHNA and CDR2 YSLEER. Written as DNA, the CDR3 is TGCGCCAGCAGCCAAAGGGACAGGGGTCATGGCTACACCTTC. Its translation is CASSQRDRGHGYTF.

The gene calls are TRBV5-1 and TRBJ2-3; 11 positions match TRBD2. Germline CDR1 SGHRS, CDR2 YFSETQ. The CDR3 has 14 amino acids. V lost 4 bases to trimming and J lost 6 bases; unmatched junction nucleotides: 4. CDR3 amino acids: CASSAGTSGDTQYF. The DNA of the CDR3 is TGCGCCAGCAGCGCGGGGACTAGCGGTGATACGCAGTATTTT. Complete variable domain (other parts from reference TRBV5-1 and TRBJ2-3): KAGVTQTPRYLIKTRGQQVTLSCSPISGHRSVSWYQQTPGQGLQFLFEYFSETQRNKGNFPGRFSGRQFSNSRSEMNVSTLELGDSALYLCASSAGTSGDTQYFGPGTRLTVL.

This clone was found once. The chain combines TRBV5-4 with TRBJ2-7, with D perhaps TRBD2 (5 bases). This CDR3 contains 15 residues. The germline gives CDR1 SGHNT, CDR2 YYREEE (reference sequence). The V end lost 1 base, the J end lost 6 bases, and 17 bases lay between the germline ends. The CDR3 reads CASSLNRGKGSEQYF. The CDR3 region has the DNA TGTGCCAGCAGCTTGAACCGTGGGAAAGGGAGCGAGCAGTACTTC. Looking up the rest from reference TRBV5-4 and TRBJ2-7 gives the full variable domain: ETGVTQSPTHLIKTRGQQVTLRCSSQSGHNTVSWYQQALGQGPQFIFQYYREEENGRGNFPPRFSGLQFPNYSSELNVNALELDDSALYLCASSLNRGKGSEQYFGPGTRLTVT.

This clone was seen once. CDR3 sequence: CASSILSGETQYF. CDR3 sequence (DNA): TGTGCCAGTAGTATTCTATCGGGGGAGACCCAGTACTTC. The gene calls are TRBV19 and TRBJ2-5, with D perhaps matching TRBD2 (5 bases). The V and J ends lost 3 bases and 5 bases respectively, with 10 bases between them. Germline-derived CDR1 and CDR2 are LNHDA and SQIVND (reference sequence). The CDR3 extends over 13 amino acids.

The CDR3 loop is CASSPSGASTDTQYF. The CDR3 DNA reads as TGTGCCAGTAGCCCAAGCGGGGCTAGCACAGATACGCAGTATTTT. This chain joins TRBV19 and TRBJ2-3; 7 nucleotides match TRBD2. With 6 bases clipped from V and 0 bases from J, the junction kept 6 bases outside the gene matches. Germline values: CDR1 LNHDA, CDR2 SQIVND (reference sequence). The CDR3 contains 15 residues. The whole variable domain, remainder taken from reference TRBV19 and TRBJ2-3, is DGGITQSPKYLFRKEGQNVTLSCEQNLNHDAMYWYRQDPGQGLRLIYYSQIVNDFQKGDIAEGYSVSREKKESFPLTVTSAQKNPTAFYLCASSPSGASTDTQYFGPGTRLTVL.

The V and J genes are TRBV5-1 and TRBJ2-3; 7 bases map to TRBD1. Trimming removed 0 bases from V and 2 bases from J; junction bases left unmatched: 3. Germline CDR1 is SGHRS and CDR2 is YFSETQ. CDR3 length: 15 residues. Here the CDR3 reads CASSLVGQPTDTQYF. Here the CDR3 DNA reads TGCGCCAGCAGCTTGGTGGGACAGCCCACAGATACGCAGTATTTT.

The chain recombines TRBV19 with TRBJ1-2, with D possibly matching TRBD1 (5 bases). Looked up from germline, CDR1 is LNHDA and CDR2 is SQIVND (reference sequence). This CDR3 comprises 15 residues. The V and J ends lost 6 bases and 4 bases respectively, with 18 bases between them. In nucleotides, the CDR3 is TGTGCCAGTAGACCCTCGACAGCCGGGGGCTATGGCTACACCTTC. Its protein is CASRPSTAGGYGYTF.

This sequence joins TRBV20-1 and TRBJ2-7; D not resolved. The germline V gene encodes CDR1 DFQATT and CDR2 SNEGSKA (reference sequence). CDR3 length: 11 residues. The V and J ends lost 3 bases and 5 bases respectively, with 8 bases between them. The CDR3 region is CSASIPDEQYF. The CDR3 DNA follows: TGCAGTGCTAGTATCCCTGACGAGCAGTACTTC.

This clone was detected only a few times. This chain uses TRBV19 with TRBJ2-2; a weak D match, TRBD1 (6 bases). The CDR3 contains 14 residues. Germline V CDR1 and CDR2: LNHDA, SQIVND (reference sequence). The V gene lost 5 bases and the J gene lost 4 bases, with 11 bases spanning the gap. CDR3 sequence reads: CASSPQGSTGELFF. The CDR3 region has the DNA TGTGCCAGTAGTCCGCAGGGGTCCACCGGGGAGCTGTTTTTT.

CDR3 bases: TGTGCCAGCAGCCTCACAGGGGCCATCCACTTT. Translating gives CASSLTGAIHF. The chain has TRBV6-5 and TRBJ1-6; the match to TRBD1 covers 7 bases. The CDR3 extends over 11 amino acids. Per the germline V gene, CDR1 is MNHEY and CDR2 is SVGAGI. V lost 6 bases and J lost 17; bases outside the gene matches: 7.

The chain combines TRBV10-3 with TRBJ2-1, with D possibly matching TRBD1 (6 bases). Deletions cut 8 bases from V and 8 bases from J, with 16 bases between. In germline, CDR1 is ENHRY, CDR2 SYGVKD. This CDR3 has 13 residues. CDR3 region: CAIRRAAGDEQFF. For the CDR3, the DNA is TGTGCCATCCGGCGGGCCGCAGGGGATGAGCAGTTCTTC.

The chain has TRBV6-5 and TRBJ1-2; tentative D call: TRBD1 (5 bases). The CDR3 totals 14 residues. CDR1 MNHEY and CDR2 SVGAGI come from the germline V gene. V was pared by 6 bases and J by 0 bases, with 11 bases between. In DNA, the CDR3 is TGTGCCAGCAGAGCGACAGTTCCTAACTATGGCTACACCTTC. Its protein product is CASRATVPNYGYTF.

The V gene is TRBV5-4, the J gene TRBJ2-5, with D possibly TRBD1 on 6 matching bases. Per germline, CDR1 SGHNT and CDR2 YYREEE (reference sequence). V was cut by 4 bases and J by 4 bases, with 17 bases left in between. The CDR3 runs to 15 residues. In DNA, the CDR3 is TGTGCCAGCAGCATCCTCATACAGGGCGGAGAGACCCAGTACTTC. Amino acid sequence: CASSILIQGGETQYF.

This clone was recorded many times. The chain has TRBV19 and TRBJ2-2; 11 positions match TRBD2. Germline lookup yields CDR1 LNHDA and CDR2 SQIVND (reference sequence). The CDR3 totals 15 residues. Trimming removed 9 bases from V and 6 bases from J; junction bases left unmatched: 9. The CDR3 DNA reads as TGTGCCAGCGGGTTGGGGACTAGCGGCCCCGGGGAGCTGTTTTTT. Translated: CASGLGTSGPGELFF.

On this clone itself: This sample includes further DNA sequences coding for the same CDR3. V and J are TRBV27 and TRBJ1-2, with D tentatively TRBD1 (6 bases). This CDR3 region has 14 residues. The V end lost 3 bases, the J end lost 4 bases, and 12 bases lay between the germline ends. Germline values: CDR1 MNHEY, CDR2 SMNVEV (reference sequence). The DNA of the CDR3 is TGTGCCAGCAGTTTGGGGGGGCAAACCTATGGCTACACCTTC. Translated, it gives CASSLGGQTYGYTF.

The CDR3 DNA reads TGTGCCAGTCTGGCAGGGATGGGCTATGGCTACACCTTC. Its protein product is CASLAGMGYGYTF. The rearrangement links TRBV2 to TRBJ1-2, with a possible D match to TRBD1 (5 bases). The CDR3 consists of 13 residues. Trimming took 9 bases from V and 4 from J, leaving 15 bases between them. Germline V CDR1 and CDR2: SNHLY, FYNNEI. The whole variable domain, remainder taken from reference TRBV2 and TRBJ1-2, is EPEVTQTPSHQVTQMGQEVILRCVPISNHLYFYWYRQILGQKVEFLVSFYNNEISEKSEIFDDQFSVERPDGSNFTLKIRSTKLEDSAMYFCASLAGMGYGYTFGSGTRLTVV.